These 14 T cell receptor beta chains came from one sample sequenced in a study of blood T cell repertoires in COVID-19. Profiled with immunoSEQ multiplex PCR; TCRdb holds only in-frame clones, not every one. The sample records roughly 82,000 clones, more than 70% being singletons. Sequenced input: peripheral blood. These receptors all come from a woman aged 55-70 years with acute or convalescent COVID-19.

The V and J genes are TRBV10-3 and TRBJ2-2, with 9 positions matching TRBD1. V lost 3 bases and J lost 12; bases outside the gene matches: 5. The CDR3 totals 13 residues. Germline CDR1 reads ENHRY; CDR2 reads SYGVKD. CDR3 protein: CAISEGGTGKLFF. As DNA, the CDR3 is TGTGCCATCAGTGAAGGGGGGACAGGGAAGCTGTTTTTT.

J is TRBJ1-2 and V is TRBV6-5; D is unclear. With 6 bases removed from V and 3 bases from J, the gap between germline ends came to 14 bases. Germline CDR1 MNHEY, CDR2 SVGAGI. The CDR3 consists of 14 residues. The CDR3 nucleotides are TGTGCCAGCAGGGAGAGCGGGTCCCACTATGGCTACACCTTC. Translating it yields CASRESGSHYGYTF.

In DNA form, the CDR3 reads TGTGCCAGCAGTTTACCCAGGGGGCCCTATGGCTACACCTTC. This gives the protein CASSLPRGPYGYTF. The chain carries TRBV28 and TRBJ1-2; TRBD1 aligns across 8 bases. Losses at the gene ends were 2 bases for V and 4 bases for J; bases not matched to a gene: 3. The germline V gene has CDR1 MDHEN and CDR2 SYDVKM. The CDR3 loop spans 14 amino acids.

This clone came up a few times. CDR3 bases: TGTGCCAGCAGTTTATGGTTGACAGGGGGAGACTATGGCTACACCTTC. This codes for CASSLWLTGGDYGYTF. The chain couples TRBV28 to TRBJ1-2; 9 nucleotides match TRBD1. The CDR3 consists of 16 residues. Per germline, CDR1 MDHEN and CDR2 SYDVKM. The V and J ends lost 0 bases and 3 bases, in that order; junction bases with no gene match: 5.

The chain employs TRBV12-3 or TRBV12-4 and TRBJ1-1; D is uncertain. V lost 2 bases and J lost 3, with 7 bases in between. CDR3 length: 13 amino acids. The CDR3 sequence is CASSLKADTEAFF. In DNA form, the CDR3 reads TGTGCCAGCAGTTTAAAGGCGGACACTGAAGCTTTCTTT.

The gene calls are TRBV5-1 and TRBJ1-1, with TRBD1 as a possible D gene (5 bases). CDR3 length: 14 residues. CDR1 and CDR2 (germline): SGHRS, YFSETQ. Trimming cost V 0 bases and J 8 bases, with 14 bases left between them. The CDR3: CASSLDGGRAEAFF. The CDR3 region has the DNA TGCGCCAGCAGCTTGGATGGGGGGAGGGCGGAAGCTTTCTTT.

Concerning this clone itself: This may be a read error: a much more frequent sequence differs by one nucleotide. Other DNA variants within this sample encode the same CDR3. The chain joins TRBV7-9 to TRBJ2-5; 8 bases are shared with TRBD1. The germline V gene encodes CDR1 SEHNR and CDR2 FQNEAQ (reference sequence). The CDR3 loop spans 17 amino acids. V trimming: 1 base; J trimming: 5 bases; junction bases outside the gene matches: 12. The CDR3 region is CASSLEGPGGSGETQYF. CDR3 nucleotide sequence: TGTGCCAGCAGCTTAGAAGGGCCAGGGGGCTCGGGGGAGACCCAGTACTTC.

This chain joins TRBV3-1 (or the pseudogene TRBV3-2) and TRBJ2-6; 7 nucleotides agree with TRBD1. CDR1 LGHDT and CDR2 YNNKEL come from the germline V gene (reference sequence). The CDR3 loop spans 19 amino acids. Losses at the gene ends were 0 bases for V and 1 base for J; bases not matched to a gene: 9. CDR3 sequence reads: CASSQDLGQSLSGANVLTF. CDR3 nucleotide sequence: TGTGCCAGCAGCCAAGACTTGGGACAGTCCCTTTCTGGGGCCAACGTCCTGACTTTC.

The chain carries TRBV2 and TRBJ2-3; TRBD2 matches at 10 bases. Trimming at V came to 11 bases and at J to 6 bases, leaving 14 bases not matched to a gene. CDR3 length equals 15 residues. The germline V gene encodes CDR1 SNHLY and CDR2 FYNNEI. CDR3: CACYEREGLLDTQYF. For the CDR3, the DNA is TGTGCCTGTTATGAGCGGGAGGGCCTATTGGATACGCAGTATTTT.

CDR3 sequence reads: CASSYGVAGSKETQYF. Written as DNA, the CDR3 is TGTGCCAGCAGTTACGGGGTAGCGGGGAGCAAAGAGACCCAGTACTTC. The rearrangement joins TRBV6-5 to TRBJ2-5; 8 nucleotides agree with TRBD2. This CDR3 contains 16 residues. J gave up 3 bases and V 2 bases, and 8 bases lay outside the gene matches. The germline V gene encodes CDR1 MNHEY and CDR2 SVGAGI.

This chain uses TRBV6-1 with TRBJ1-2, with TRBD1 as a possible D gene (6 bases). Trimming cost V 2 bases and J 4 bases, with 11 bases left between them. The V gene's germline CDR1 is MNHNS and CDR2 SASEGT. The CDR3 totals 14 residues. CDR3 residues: CASSELTGTYGYTF. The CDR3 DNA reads TGTGCCAGCAGTGAACTTACAGGGACCTATGGCTACACCTTC.

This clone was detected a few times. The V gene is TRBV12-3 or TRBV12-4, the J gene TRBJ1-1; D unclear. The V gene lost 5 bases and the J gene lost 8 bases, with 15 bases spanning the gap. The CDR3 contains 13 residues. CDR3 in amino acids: CASSTPPGAEAFF. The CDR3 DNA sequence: TGTGCCAGCAGTACACCGCCGGGTGCAGAAGCTTTCTTT.

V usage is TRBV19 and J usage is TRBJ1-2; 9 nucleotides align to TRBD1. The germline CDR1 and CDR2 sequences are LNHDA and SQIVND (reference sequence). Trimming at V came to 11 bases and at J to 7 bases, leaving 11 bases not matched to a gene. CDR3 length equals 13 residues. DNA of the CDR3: TGTGCCGGAAACTCCGGGACAGGGTCTGGCTACACCTTC. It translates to CAGNSGTGSGYTF. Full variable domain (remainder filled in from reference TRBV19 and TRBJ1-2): DGGITQSPKYLFRKEGQNVTLSCEQNLNHDAMYWYRQDPGQGLRLIYYSQIVNDFQKGDIAEGYSVSREKKESFPLTVTSAQKNPTAFYLCAGNSGTGSGYTFGSGTRLTVV.

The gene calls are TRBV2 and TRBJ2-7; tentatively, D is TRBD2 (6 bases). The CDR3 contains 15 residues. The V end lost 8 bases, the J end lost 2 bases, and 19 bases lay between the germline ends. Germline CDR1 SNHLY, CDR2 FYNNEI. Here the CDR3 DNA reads TGTGCCAGCTGGGGGGACTGGACTACCACCTACGAGCAGTACTTC. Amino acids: CASWGDWTTTYEQYF.